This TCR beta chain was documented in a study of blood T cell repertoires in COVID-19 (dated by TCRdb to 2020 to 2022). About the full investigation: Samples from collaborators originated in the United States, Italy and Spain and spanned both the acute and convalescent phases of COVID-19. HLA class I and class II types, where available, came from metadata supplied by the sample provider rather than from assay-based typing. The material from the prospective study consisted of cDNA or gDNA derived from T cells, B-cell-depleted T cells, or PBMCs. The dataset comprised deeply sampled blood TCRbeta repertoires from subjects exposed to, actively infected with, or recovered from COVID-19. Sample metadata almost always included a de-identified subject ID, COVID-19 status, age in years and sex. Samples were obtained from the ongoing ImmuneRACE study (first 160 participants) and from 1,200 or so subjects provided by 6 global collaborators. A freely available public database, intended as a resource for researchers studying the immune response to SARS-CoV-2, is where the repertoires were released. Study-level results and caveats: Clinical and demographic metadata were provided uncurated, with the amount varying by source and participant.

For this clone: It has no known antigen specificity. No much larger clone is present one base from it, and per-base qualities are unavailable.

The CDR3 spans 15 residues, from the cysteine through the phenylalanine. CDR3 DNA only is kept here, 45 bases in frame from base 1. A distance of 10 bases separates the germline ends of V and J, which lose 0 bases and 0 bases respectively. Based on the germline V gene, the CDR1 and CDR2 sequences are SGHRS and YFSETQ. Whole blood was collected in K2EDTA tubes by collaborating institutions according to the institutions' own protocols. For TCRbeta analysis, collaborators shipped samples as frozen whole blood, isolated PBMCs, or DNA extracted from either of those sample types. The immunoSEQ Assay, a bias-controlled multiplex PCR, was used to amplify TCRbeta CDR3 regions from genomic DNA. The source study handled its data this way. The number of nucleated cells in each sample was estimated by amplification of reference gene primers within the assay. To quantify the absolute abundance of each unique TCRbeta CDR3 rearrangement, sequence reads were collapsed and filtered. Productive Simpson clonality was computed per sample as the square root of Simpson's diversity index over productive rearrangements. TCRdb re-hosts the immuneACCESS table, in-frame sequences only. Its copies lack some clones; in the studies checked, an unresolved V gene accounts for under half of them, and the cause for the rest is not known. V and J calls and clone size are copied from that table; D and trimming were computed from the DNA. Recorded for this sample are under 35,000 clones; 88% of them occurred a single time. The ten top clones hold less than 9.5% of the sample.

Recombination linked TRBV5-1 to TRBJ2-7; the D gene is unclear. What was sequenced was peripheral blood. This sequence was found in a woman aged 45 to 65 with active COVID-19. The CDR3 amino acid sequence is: CASSLELKSSYEQYF. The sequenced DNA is TGCGCCAGCAGCTTGGAGCTGAAGAGCTCCTACGAGCAGTACTTC.